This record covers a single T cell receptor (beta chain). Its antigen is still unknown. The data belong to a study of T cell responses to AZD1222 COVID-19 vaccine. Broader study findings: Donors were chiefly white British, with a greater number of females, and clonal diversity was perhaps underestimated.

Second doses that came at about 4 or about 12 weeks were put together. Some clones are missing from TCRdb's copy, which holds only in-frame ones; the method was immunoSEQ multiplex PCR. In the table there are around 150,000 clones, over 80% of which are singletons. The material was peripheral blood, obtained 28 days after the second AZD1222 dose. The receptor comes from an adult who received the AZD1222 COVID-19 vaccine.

The CDR3 bases are TGTGCCACCAGCAGGGGGGGGATAAGCTCCTACGAGCAGTACTTC. Translating gives CATSRGGISSYEQYF. The chain joins TRBV15 to TRBJ2-7, with 7 bases that match TRBD2. V was pared by 3 bases and J by 0 bases, with 5 bases of the junction left unmatched. The CDR3 has 15 amino acids. CDR1 and CDR2 from the germline V gene are LNHNV and YYDKDF (reference sequence).